The 28 T cell receptor beta chains below were found in one sample sequenced in a study of blood T cell repertoires in COVID-19. Assay used: immunoSEQ multiplex PCR; TCRdb lists only in-frame clones, some missing. Of some 73,000 clones detected, roughly 80% appear once; the ten largest clones hold roughly a fifth. Sequencing was done on a sample of peripheral blood. Receptor source: a man in his sixties with acute or convalescent COVID-19.

The chain couples TRBV3-1 (or the pseudogene TRBV3-2) to TRBJ1-2; tentative D call: TRBD1 (5 bases). The CDR3 length is 16 residues. Deletions cut 4 bases from V and 5 bases from J, with 20 bases between. Germline values: CDR1 LGHDT, CDR2 YNNKEL (reference sequence). For the CDR3, the DNA is TGTGCCAGCAGCCCCACGACAGTACAGCGGGTATATGGCTACACCTTC. This translates into CASSPTTVQRVYGYTF.

This clone showed up many times. This rearrangement joins TRBV5-8 to TRBJ1-6; perhaps TRBD1 as D (6 bases). Trimming shortened V by 0 bases and J by 7 bases, and 14 bases separated the two germline ends. The CDR3 contains 16 residues. Looked up from germline, CDR1 is SGHTS and CDR2 is YDEGEE. CDR3 amino acids: CASSLEAGGRNSPLHF. The CDR3 coding sequence is TGTGCCAGCAGCTTGGAAGCTGGGGGCAGGAATTCACCCCTCCACTTT.

The V and J genes are TRBV5-1 and TRBJ2-1, with 7 bases fitting TRBD2. The V gene end was trimmed by 4 bases and the J gene end by 15 bases; junction bases not matched to a gene: 7. The CDR3 runs to 11 residues. The germline CDR1 and CDR2 sequences are SGHRS and YFSETQ. The DNA for the CDR3 is TGCGCCAGCAGCCCCGGGGGGATAACGTTCTTC. This encodes CASSPGGITFF.

The rearrangement joins TRBV5-1 to TRBJ2-2, with TRBD1 identical over 9 bases. Germline V CDR1 and CDR2: SGHRS, YFSETQ. This CDR3 contains 14 residues. V shed 5 bases, J shed 5 bases, and the junction held 4 bases outside the gene matches. CDR3 region: CASRRQGVTGELFF. The DNA for the CDR3 is TGCGCCAGCAGGAGACAGGGGGTGACCGGGGAGCTGTTTTTT. Full variable domain (rest looked up from reference TRBV5-1 and TRBJ2-2): KAGVTQTPRYLIKTRGQQVTLSCSPISGHRSVSWYQQTPGQGLQFLFEYFSETQRNKGNFPGRFSGRQFSNSRSEMNVSTLELGDSALYLCASRRQGVTGELFFGEGSRLTVL.

The chain combines TRBV4-1 with TRBJ1-5; 9 bases line up with TRBD1. V was clipped by 1 base and J by 5 bases; unmatched bases: 6. The length of the CDR3 is 16 residues. Per germline, CDR1 MGHRA and CDR2 YSYEKL. In nucleotides, the CDR3 is TGCGCCAGCAGCCAAGTGGTCGGGACAGGGTATCAGCCCCAGCATTTT. Amino acids: CASSQVVGTGYQPQHF.

DNA of the CDR3: TGCGCCAGCAGTGAGTCGACAGGGGGCGATCACACTGAAGCTTTCTTT. Protein sequence: CASSESTGGDHTEAFF. V gene TRBV10-2 combines with J gene TRBJ1-1; TRBD1 aligns across 10 bases. CDR3 length: 16 residues. V lost 0 bases and J lost 3; bases outside the gene matches: 4. From germline, CDR1 is WSHSY and CDR2 SAAADI.

The chain joins TRBV25-1 to TRBJ2-7; 8 bases agree with TRBD1. Per the germline V gene, CDR1 is MGHDK and CDR2 is SYGVNS. The V gene end was trimmed by 6 bases and the J gene end by 9 bases; junction bases not matched to a gene: 10. The CDR3 loop spans 13 amino acids. This CDR3 reads CASREGQGIVQYF. As DNA, the CDR3 is TGTGCCAGCAGGGAAGGACAGGGAATCGTGCAGTACTTC.

The V call is TRBV5-4, the J call TRBJ1-2, with a possible D match to TRBD1 (5 bases). Germline V CDR1 and CDR2: SGHNT, YYREEE (reference sequence). V was shortened by 4 bases and J by 0 bases, with 7 bases between the two germline ends. There are 13 residues in the CDR3. The CDR3 sequence is CASSRDSNYGYTF. In nucleotides, the CDR3 is TGTGCCAGCAGCAGGGACTCTAACTATGGCTACACCTTC. Full variable domain (missing parts from reference TRBV5-4 and TRBJ1-2): ETGVTQSPTHLIKTRGQQVTLRCSSQSGHNTVSWYQQALGQGPQFIFQYYREEENGRGNFPPRFSGLQFPNYSSELNVNALELDDSALYLCASSRDSNYGYTFGSGTRLTVV.

This chain links TRBV5-1 with TRBJ2-1, with 9 bases matching TRBD1. Germline values: CDR1 SGHRS, CDR2 YFSETQ. The junction had 2 bases not matched to a gene; V was cut back by 6 bases and J by 4 bases. CDR3 length: 13 amino acids. The CDR3 spells CASKGQGYNEQFF. CDR3 bases: TGCGCCAGCAAAGGACAGGGGTACAATGAGCAGTTCTTC.

The chain recombines TRBV28 with TRBJ1-1; 7 bases are shared with TRBD1. With V trimmed by 6 bases and J by 3 bases, 10 bases remained unmatched. The CDR3 covers 15 residues. The V gene's germline CDR1 is MDHEN and CDR2 SYDVKM. The DNA of the CDR3 is TGTGCCAGCAGCTCGTACGACAGGGAGGACACTGAAGCTTTCTTT. Translated: CASSSYDREDTEAFF.

This chain connects TRBV7-7 to TRBJ2-5; 13 bases agree with TRBD2. This CDR3 comprises 15 residues. CDR1 and CDR2 from the germline V gene are SSHAT and FNYEAQ (reference sequence). V shed 5 bases, J shed 1 base, and the junction held 1 base outside the gene matches. CDR3 nucleotides: TGTGCCAGCAGCCGACTAGCGGGGGGCCAAGAGACCCAGTACTTC. Amino acid sequence: CASSRLAGGQETQYF.

This clone was found a few times. The rearrangement links TRBV18 to TRBJ1-2, with a tentative D call TRBD1 (5 bases). Germline V gene lookup returns CDR1 KGHSH and CDR2 LQKENI. Trimming took off 0 bases at V and 8 bases at J, with 10 bases between the two ends. There are 13 residues in the CDR3. CDR3 protein: CASSPPGVYGYTF. For the CDR3, the DNA is TGTGCCAGCTCACCACCAGGGGTATACGGCTACACCTTC.

The V and J genes are TRBV7-3 and TRBJ2-1, with 7 positions matching TRBD1. This CDR3 is built from 13 residues. J lost 5 bases, V lost 5 bases, and 3 bases had no gene match. Germline V gene data show CDR1 as SGHTA and CDR2 as FQGTGA. CDR3 sequence reads: CASSPGQNNEQFF. The CDR3 DNA is TGTGCCAGCAGCCCGGGACAGAACAATGAGCAGTTCTTC.

The chain has TRBV19 and TRBJ1-2; 7 bases agree with TRBD1. With 4 bases clipped from V and 6 bases from J, the junction kept 5 bases outside the gene matches. The CDR3 consists of 13 residues. Germline lookup yields CDR1 LNHDA and CDR2 SQIVND (reference sequence). The CDR3 bases are TGTGCCAGTAGTACGGACAGGTCGGATGGCTACACCTTC. It is translated as CASSTDRSDGYTF.

The chain carries TRBV25-1 and TRBJ1-1; possibly TRBD1 for D (5 bases). The CDR3 sequence is 11 residues long. CDR1 and CDR2 from the germline V gene are MGHDK and SYGVNS. V was shortened by 3 bases and J by 9 bases, with 8 bases between the two germline ends. CDR3 loop: CASSEGPKAFF. The DNA of the CDR3 is TGTGCCAGCAGTGAGGGGCCCAAAGCTTTCTTT.

V gene TRBV9 combines with J gene TRBJ2-1, with TRBD1 identical over 8 bases. This CDR3 comprises 13 residues. With V trimmed by 6 bases and J by 7 bases, 6 bases remained unmatched. Germline V gene data show CDR1 as SGDLS and CDR2 as YYNGEE. Written as DNA, the CDR3 is TGTGCCAGCAATCCCAGGGGGCGGAATGAGCAGTTCTTC. Protein: CASNPRGRNEQFF.

The rearrangement links TRBV18 to TRBJ2-1; 8 nucleotides match TRBD2. The CDR3 is 15 amino acids. CDR1 is KGHSH, CDR2 LQKENI, per germline. V was clipped by 0 bases and J by 5 bases; unmatched bases: 3. The CDR3 DNA reads as TGTGCCAGCTCACCACCAGCGGGAGAGAACAATGAGCAGTTCTTC. Protein product: CASSPPAGENNEQFF.

The chain has TRBV6-5 and TRBJ2-2; 9 positions match TRBD1. Looked up from germline, CDR1 is MNHEY and CDR2 is SVGAGI. J was trimmed by 8 bases and V by 5 bases; bases with no gene match: 6. The CDR3 is made up of 14 amino acids. DNA for the CDR3: TGTGCCAGCAGTCAACAGGGGGCGGGGGGGGAGCTGTTTTTT. Protein: CASSQQGAGGELFF.

The chain uses TRBV13 and TRBJ2-7, with 7 positions matching TRBD1. CDR1 is PRHDT and CDR2 is FYEKMQ in the germline V gene (reference sequence). The V and J ends lost 3 bases and 6 bases, in that order; junction bases with no gene match: 5. CDR3 length: 13 residues. CDR3 DNA sequence: TGTGCCAGCAGCTTTAAGGGGGCCATCGAGCAGTACTTC. It yields the protein CASSFKGAIEQYF.

This clone has just a few counts. The chain carries TRBV29-1 and TRBJ1-6; the match to TRBD1 covers 11 bases. The ends lost 8 bases at V and 10 bases at J; junction bases unmatched: 7. Per the germline V gene, CDR1 is SQVTM and CDR2 is ANQGSEA. The CDR3 covers 13 residues. As DNA, the CDR3 is TGCAGCTTTTCCGGGACAGGGGGATCACCCCTCCACTTT. Encoded protein: CSFSGTGGSPLHF.

This clone was recorded only once. This chain uses TRBV6-5 with TRBJ1-6; TRBD1 matches at 7 bases. Germline V CDR1 and CDR2: MNHEY, SVGAGI. The J segment lost 2 bases and the V segment lost 8 bases, leaving 3 bases of the junction unmatched. The CDR3 sequence is 14 residues long. The CDR3 region is CASGRGTYNSPLHF. CDR3 in DNA: TGTGCCAGCGGCAGGGGGACCTATAATTCACCCCTCCACTTT.

The V and J genes are TRBV2 and TRBJ2-7; a possible D gene is TRBD2 (6 bases). Trimming removed 3 bases at V and 4 bases at J, with 13 bases between. The CDR3 is 14 residues long. Germline V lookup: CDR1 SNHLY, CDR2 FYNNEI. CDR3 in DNA: TGTGCCAGCAGTGATAGGGCCGCGGGGTACGAGCAGTACGTC. Translating it yields CASSDRAAGYEQYV.

This sequence joins TRBV7-3 and TRBJ1-1; weak D call: TRBD1 (5 bases). The CDR3 has 15 amino acids. V lost 2 bases to trimming and J lost 0 bases, with 10 bases between them. The germline gives CDR1 SGHTA, CDR2 FQGTGA. The CDR3 nucleotides read TGTGCCAGCAGCTTATCGGCAGGGATGAACACTGAAGCTTTCTTT. The encoded protein is CASSLSAGMNTEAFF.

Comments on this clone: At one end the junction does not follow the germline gene, possibly because of a read error. V and J are TRBV6-6 and TRBJ2-7, with 8 bases aligning to TRBD2. Germline V gives CDR1 MNHNY, CDR2 SVGAGI (reference sequence). The CDR3 sequence is 15 residues long. CDR3 sequence reads: CASNNLGLASSEQYF. The CDR3 coding sequence is TGTGCCAGCAACAATTTAGGACTAGCTTCCTCCGAGCAGTACTTC.

This clone was seen only a few times. This rearrangement joins TRBV19 to TRBJ1-4; D call uncertain. This CDR3 contains 16 residues. The germline V gene encodes CDR1 LNHDA and CDR2 SQIVND (reference sequence). V lost 1 base and J 7 bases, leaving 16 bases between the germline ends. The CDR3 DNA reads as TGTGCCAGTAGTATAGGTTCCAGGCCCTCGGCTGAAAAACTGTTTTTT. Amino acids: CASSIGSRPSAEKLFF.

The J gene is TRBJ2-7, the V gene TRBV11-3; 9 bases map to TRBD2. CDR1 and CDR2 from the germline V gene are SGHNT and YENEEA. Trimming took 4 bases from V and 4 from J; bases not matched to a gene: 11. CDR3 length: 16 amino acids. CDR3 amino acids: CASSSPPAGGVYEQYV. The CDR3 DNA follows: TGTGCCAGCAGCTCCCCCCCGGCGGGGGGGGTTTACGAGCAGTACGTC.

This chain uses TRBV15 with TRBJ2-5, with D perhaps TRBD1 (5 bases). This CDR3 region has 14 residues. Germline CDR1 and CDR2: LNHNV and YYDKDF (reference sequence). V lost 1 base and J lost 2, with 8 bases in between. The CDR3 is CATSRVHRQETQYF. The CDR3 DNA sequence: TGTGCCACCAGCAGAGTCCACAGGCAAGAGACCCAGTACTTC.

A few counts support this clone. This rearrangement joins TRBV4-2 to TRBJ1-6; 7 bases match TRBD1. The CDR3 spans 15 residues. J lost 10 bases, V lost 4 bases, and 10 bases had no gene match. The V gene's germline CDR1 is LGHNA and CDR2 YNFKEQ. CDR3 DNA: TGTGCCAGCAGCCCCCTCCTACAGGGGCCGTCACCCCTCCACTTT. Amino acid sequence: CASSPLLQGPSPLHF.